The clone carrying this T cell receptor beta chain appeared many times. The CDR3 is made up of 13 amino acids. Germline loops: CDR1 SGHVS, CDR2 FQNEAQ. The V gene lost 5 bases and the J gene lost 0 bases, with 7 bases spanning the gap. This specimen comes from a study of T cells in Graves' hyperthyroidism and ophthalmopathy. The CDR3 regions of TCR beta were amplified from RNA transcripts. TCR CDR3 regions were first amplified by RT-PCR with HTBI primers. TCRdb reanalysed the multiplex PCR reads using MiXCR and keeps one entry per CDR3 protein. The sample yields about 370,000 distinct CDR3 sequences, roughly 15% seen once.

This clonotype was obtained from a woman aged 60-75 years with Graves' ophthalmopathy. The V call is TRBV7-8, the J call TRBJ1-1; D unresolved. The material sequenced was blood. DNA of the CDR3: TGTGCCAGCAGCCGTGGGGTGAACACTGAAGCTTTCTTT. Protein product: CASSRGVNTEAFF.